Below are 14 T cell receptor beta chains sequenced from a single sample in a study of CD8 T cells in Susac syndrome. With random hexamers, roughly 0.45 to 1 ug RNA was reverse transcribed. MiXCR, applied by TCRdb to the immunoSEQ multiplex PCR reads, yields one record per CDR3 protein. The sample comprises about 180,000 distinct CDR3 sequences, roughly 94% of which are singletons, and 0.09% to 0.1% rests with the top ten. The sequenced sample consisted of CD4+ T cells from PBMCs. Every receptor here comes from a human donor with Susac syndrome.

CDR3 sequence: CASSEDRGPTKLFF. CDR3 coding DNA: TGTGCCAGCAGCGAAGACAGGGGTCCCACAAAACTGTTTTTT. The chain is built from TRBV7-2 and TRBJ1-4; 8 bases map to TRBD1. Germline trimming cut 5 bases from V and 10 bases from J; bases unmatched to any gene: 9. The CDR3 has 14 amino acids. Germline V gene lookup returns CDR1 SGHTA and CDR2 FQGNSA. Complete variable domain (other parts from reference TRBV7-2 and TRBJ1-4): GAGVSQSPSNKVTEKGKDVELRCDPISGHTALYWYRQSLGQGLEFLIYFQGNSAPDKSGLPSDRFSAERTGGSVSTLTIQRTQQEDSAVYLCASSEDRGPTKLFFGSGTQLSVL.

This rearrangement joins TRBV5-4 to TRBJ2-1; 8 bases agree with TRBD1. The length of the CDR3 is 13 residues. Germline values: CDR1 SGHNT, CDR2 YYREEE (reference sequence). The V gene end was trimmed by 6 bases and the J gene end by 8 bases; junction bases not matched to a gene: 7. The CDR3, as DNA: TGTGCCAGCACTCCCCAGGGGGCTCATGAGCAGTTCTTC. It encodes CASTPQGAHEQFF.

This sequence joins TRBV23-1 and TRBJ2-7; D may be TRBD2 (7 bases). TRBV23-1 is labeled an ORF, and its function is uncertain. CDR3 length: 15 amino acids. With 4 bases removed from V and 2 bases from J, the gap between germline ends came to 15 bases. CDR3 sequence reads: CASSLGGLPTYEQYF. The CDR3, as DNA: TGCGCCAGCAGTCTCGGGGGGCTACCCACCTACGAGCAGTACTTC.

The chain recombines TRBV7-8 with TRBJ2-2, with TRBD2 matching 10 bases. Trimming cost V 0 bases and J 5 bases; bases outside gene matches: 3. In germline, CDR1 is SGHVS, CDR2 FQNEAQ. The CDR3 is 16 amino acids. The CDR3 protein is CASSLANSGGTGELFF. CDR3 DNA sequence: TGTGCCAGCAGCTTAGCGAATAGCGGGGGGACCGGGGAGCTGTTTTTT.

This chain links TRBV5-4 with TRBJ2-3; possible D gene TRBD1, 6 bases. With 3 bases removed from V and 0 bases from J, the gap between germline ends came to 17 bases. This CDR3 has 17 residues. Germline V CDR1 and CDR2: SGHNT, YYREEE (reference sequence). The CDR3 DNA sequence: TGTGCCAGCAGCTCGCTAAAGACAGGCCAGAGCACAGATACGCAGTATTTT. Translation gives CASSSLKTGQSTDTQYF.

This chain links TRBV20-1 with TRBJ2-1, with D perhaps matching TRBD1 (5 bases). V lost 5 bases to trimming and J lost 4 bases, with 6 bases between them. CDR3 length: 11 residues. Looked up from germline, CDR1 is DFQATT and CDR2 is SNEGSKA (reference sequence). CDR3 nucleotide sequence: TGCAGTGCTTACAGGTACAATGAGCAGTTCTTC. Encoded protein: CSAYRYNEQFF.

The chain carries TRBV7-7 and TRBJ2-2, with TRBD1 as a possible D gene (5 bases). Per the germline V gene, CDR1 is SSHAT and CDR2 is FNYEAQ (reference sequence). The CDR3 spans 13 residues. This chain's CDR3 is CAVGRNTAGELFF. The CDR3 region has the DNA TGTGCTGTGGGGCGTAATACGGCCGGGGAGCTGTTTTTT.

The chain recombines TRBV28 with TRBJ1-2, with no clear D. CDR3 length: 15 residues. V lost 4 bases and J 0 bases, leaving 12 bases between the germline ends. CDR1 is MDHEN, CDR2 SYDVKM, per germline. As DNA, the CDR3 is TGTGCCAGCAGTTCCCCCCCGACGGCTAACTATGGCTACACCTTC. It is translated as CASSSPPTANYGYTF.

The J gene is TRBJ1-4, the V gene TRBV12-3 or TRBV12-4; D gene ambiguous. This CDR3 is 12 amino acids long. V was cut by 8 bases and J by 3 bases, with 7 bases left in between. The CDR3 coding sequence is TGTGCCAGCGGGTACGCTAATGAAAAACTGTTTTTT. Protein: CASGYANEKLFF.

The chain links TRBV3-1 to TRBJ2-2; a possible D gene is TRBD2 (6 bases). Trimming shortened V by 1 base and J by 4 bases, and 13 bases separated the two germline ends. The germline V gene has CDR1 LGHDT and CDR2 YNNKEL (reference sequence). This CDR3 spans 16 amino acids. The CDR3 protein is CASSQAGQGGTGELFF. DNA for the CDR3: TGTGCCAGCAGCCAAGCTGGTCAGGGAGGCACCGGGGAGCTGTTTTTT.

The rearrangement links TRBV29-1 to TRBJ1-1, with D maybe TRBD1 (5 bases). Between the trimmed V and J ends, which lost 6 bases and 1 base, there was a span of 15 bases. Germline values: CDR1 SQVTM, CDR2 ANQGSEA. The CDR3 is made up of 14 amino acids. This chain's CDR3 is CSVATETGNTEAFF. The CDR3, as DNA: TGCAGCGTAGCCACCGAAACAGGGAACACTGAAGCTTTCTTT.

The V gene is TRBV6-2 or TRBV6-3, the J gene TRBJ2-7; unclear D gene. CDR1 and CDR2 from the germline V gene are MNHEY and SVGEGT. With 2 bases removed from V and 6 bases from J, the gap between germline ends came to 8 bases. This CDR3 is 12 amino acids long. CDR3 protein: CASSYQVPEQYF. The CDR3 DNA sequence: TGTGCCAGCAGTTACCAGGTCCCCGAGCAGTACTTC.

The rearrangement uses TRBV6-1 and TRBJ1-4; D not certain. Deletions cut 7 bases from V and 5 bases from J, with 5 bases between. The CDR3 extends over 11 amino acids. CDR1 and CDR2 (germline): MNHNS, SASEGT. CDR3 bases: TGTGCCAGCAATAGGAATGAAAAACTGTTTTTT. Translated: CASNRNEKLFF.

CDR3 coding DNA: TGTGCCAGCAGTCCGTCAGCGGGAGTAACGTACAATGAGCAGTTCTTC. Its protein is CASSPSAGVTYNEQFF. The chain combines TRBV28 with TRBJ2-1; 8 bases agree with TRBD2. Germline V CDR1 and CDR2: MDHEN, SYDVKM. The V gene end was trimmed by 5 bases and the J gene end by 4 bases; junction bases not matched to a gene: 10. The length of the CDR3 is 16 residues.